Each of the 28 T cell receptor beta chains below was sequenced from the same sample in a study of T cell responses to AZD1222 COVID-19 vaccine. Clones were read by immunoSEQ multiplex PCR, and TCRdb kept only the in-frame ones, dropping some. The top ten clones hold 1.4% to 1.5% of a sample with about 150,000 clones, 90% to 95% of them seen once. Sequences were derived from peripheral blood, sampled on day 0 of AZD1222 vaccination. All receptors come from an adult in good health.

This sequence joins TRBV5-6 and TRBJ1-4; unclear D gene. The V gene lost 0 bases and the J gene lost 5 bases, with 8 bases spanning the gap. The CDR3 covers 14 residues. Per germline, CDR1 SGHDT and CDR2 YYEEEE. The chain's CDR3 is CASSLENVNEKLFF. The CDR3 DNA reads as TGTGCCAGCAGCTTGGAGAACGTAAATGAAAAACTGTTTTTT.

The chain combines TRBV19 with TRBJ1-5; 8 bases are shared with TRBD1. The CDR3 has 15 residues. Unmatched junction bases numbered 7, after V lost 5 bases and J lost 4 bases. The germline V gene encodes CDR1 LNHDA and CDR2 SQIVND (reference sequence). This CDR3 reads CASSPGQGFNQPQHF. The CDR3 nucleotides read TGTGCCAGTAGTCCCGGACAGGGTTTTAATCAGCCCCAGCATTTT.

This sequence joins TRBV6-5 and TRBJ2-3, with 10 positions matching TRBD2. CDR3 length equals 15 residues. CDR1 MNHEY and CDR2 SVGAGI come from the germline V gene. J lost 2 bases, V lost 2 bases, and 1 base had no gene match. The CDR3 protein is CASSYGLADTDTQYF. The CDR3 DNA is TGTGCCAGCAGTTACGGACTAGCGGACACAGATACGCAGTATTTT.

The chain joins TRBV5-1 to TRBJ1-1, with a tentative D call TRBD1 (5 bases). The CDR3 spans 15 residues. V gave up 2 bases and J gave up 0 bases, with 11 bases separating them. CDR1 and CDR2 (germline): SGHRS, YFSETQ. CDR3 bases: TGCGCCAGCAGCTTATATGGGGCGATGAACACTGAAGCTTTCTTT. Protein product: CASSLYGAMNTEAFF.

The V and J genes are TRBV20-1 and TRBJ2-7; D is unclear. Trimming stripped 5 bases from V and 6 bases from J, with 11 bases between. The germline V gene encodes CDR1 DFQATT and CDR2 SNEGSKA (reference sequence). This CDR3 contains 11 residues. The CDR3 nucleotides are TGCAGTGCTCCCCGGACGGGCGAGCAGTACTTC. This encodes CSAPRTGEQYF.

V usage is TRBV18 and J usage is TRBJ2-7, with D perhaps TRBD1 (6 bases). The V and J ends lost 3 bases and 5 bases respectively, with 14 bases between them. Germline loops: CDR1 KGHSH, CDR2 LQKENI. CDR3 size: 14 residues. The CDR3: CASSPTQGYHEQYF. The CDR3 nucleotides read TGTGCCAGCTCACCGACACAGGGTTACCACGAGCAGTACTTC.

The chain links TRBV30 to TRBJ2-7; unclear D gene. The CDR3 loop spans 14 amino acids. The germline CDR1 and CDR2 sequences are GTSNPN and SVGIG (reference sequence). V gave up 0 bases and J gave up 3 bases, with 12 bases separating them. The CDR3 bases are TGTGCCTGGAGTGTGGCCGACACGGGCTACGAGCAGTACTTC. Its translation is CAWSVADTGYEQYF.

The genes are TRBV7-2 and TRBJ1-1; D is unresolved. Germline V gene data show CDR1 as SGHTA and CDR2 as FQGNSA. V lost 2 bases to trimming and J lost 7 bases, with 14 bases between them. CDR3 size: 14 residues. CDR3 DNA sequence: TGTGCCAGCAGCTTATCTTCCATCGCGGGTGAAGCTTTCTTT. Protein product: CASSLSSIAGEAFF.

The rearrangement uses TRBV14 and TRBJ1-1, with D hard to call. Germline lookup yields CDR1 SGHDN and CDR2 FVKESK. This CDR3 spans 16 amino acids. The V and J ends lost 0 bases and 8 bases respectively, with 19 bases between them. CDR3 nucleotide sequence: TGTGCCAGCAGCCAAGAGGGTTTGGGATCAATTCGGGAAGCTTTCTTT. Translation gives CASSQEGLGSIREAFF.

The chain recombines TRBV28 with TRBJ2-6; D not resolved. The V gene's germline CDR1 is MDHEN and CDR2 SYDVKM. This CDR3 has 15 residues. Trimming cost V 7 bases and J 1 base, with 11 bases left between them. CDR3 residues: CASTKIGSGANVLTF. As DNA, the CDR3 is TGTGCCAGCACCAAAATCGGATCTGGGGCCAACGTCCTGACTTTC.

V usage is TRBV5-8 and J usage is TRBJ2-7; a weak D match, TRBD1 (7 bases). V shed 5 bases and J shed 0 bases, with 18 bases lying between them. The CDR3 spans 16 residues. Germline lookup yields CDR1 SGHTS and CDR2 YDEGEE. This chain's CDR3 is CASRGRGEEISYEQYF. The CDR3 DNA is TGTGCCAGCAGGGGCAGGGGGGAGGAGATCTCCTACGAGCAGTACTTC.

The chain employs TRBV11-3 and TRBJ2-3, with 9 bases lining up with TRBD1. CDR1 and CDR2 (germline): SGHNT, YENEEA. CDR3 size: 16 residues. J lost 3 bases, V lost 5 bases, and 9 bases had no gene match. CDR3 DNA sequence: TGTGCCAGCAGCCCCTATGGTGGGACAGGGACAGATACGCAGTATTTT. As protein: CASSPYGGTGTDTQYF.

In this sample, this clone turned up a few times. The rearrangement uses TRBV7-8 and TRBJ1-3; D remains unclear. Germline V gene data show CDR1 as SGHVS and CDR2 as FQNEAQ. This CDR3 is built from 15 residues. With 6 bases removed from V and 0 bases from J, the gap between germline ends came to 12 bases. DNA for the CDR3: TGTGCCAGCAGGAGGGCGGAATCCTCTGGAAACACCATATATTTT. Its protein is CASRRAESSGNTIYF. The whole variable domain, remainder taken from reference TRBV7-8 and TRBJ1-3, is GAGVSQSPRYKVAKRGQDVALRCDPISGHVSLFWYQQALGQGPEFLTYFQNEAQLDKSGLPSDRFFAERPEGSVSTLKIQRTQQEDSAVYLCASRRAESSGNTIYFGEGSWLTVV.

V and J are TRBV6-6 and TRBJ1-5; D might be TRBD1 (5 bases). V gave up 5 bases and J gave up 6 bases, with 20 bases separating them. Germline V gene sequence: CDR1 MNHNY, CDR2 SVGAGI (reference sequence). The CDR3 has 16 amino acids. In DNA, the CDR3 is TGTGCCAGCAGTGGTTCGGGAGCAGGGCTAGGTCAGCCCCAGCATTTT. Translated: CASSGSGAGLGQPQHF.

The CDR3 DNA follows: TGTGCCAGCAGTTCCGGGACTAGCTTTTCCGATACGCAGTATTTT. This encodes CASSSGTSFSDTQYF. The chain employs TRBV11-3 and TRBJ2-3, with 9 bases identical to TRBD2. The CDR3 extends over 15 amino acids. After removal of 6 bases from V and 6 bases from J, the junction contained 10 bases not matched to a gene. CDR1 SGHNT and CDR2 YENEEA come from the germline V gene.

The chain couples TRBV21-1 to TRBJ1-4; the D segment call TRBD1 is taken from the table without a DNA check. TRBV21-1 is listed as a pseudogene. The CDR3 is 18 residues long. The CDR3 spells CASSKYGTGGLTNEKLFF. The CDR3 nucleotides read TGTGCCAGCAGCAAATATGGGACAGGGGGCTTAACTAATGAAAAACTGTTTTTT.

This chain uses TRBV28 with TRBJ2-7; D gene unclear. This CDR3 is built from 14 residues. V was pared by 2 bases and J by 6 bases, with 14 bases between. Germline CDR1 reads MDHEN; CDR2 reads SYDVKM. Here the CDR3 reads CASSLTPPVAEQYF. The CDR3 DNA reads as TGTGCCAGCAGTTTAACCCCTCCGGTTGCCGAGCAGTACTTC. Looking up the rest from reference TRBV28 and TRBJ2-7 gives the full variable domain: DVKVTQSSRYLVKRTGEKVFLECVQDMDHENMFWYRQDPGLGLRLIYFSYDVKMKEKGDIPEGYSVSREKKERFSLILESASTNQTSMYLCASSLTPPVAEQYFGPGTRLTVT.

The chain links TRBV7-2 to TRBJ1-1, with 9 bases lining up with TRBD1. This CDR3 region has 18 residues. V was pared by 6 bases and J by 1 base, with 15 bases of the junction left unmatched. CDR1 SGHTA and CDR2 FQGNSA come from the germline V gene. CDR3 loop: CASRLQGALKPQNTEAFF. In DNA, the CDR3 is TGTGCCAGCAGGCTACAGGGGGCCTTAAAGCCACAGAACACTGAAGCTTTCTTT. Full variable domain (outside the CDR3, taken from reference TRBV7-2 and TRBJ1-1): GAGVSQSPSNKVTEKGKDVELRCDPISGHTALYWYRQSLGQGLEFLIYFQGNSAPDKSGLPSDRFSAERTGGSVSTLTIQRTQQEDSAVYLCASRLQGALKPQNTEAFFGQGTRLTVV.

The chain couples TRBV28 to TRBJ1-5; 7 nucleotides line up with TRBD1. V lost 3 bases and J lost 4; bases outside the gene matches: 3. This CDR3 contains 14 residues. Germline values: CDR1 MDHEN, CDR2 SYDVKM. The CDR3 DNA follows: TGTGCCAGCAGTTTGGAGACAGGGAATCAGCCCCAGCATTTT. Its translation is CASSLETGNQPQHF.

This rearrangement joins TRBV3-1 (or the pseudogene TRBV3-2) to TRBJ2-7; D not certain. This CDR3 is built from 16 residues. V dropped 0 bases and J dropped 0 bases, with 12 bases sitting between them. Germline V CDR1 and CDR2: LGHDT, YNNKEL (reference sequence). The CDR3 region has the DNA TGTGCCAGCAGCCAAGAGGTTGGGGTCCTCTCCTACGAGCAGTACTTC. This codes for CASSQEVGVLSYEQYF.

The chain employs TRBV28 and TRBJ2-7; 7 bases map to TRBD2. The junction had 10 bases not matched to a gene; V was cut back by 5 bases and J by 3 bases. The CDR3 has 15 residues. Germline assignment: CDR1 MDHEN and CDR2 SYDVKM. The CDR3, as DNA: TGTGCCAGCAGTGACGGGGCGGGAGATTACTACGAGCAGTACTTC. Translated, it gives CASSDGAGDYYEQYF.

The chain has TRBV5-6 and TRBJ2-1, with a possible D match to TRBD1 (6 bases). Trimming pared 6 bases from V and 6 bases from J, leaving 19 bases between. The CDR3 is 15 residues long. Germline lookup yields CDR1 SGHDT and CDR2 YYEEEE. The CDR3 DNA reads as TGTGCCAGCAACACACCCGGACAGAAGTCCAATGAGCAGTTCTTC. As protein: CASNTPGQKSNEQFF.

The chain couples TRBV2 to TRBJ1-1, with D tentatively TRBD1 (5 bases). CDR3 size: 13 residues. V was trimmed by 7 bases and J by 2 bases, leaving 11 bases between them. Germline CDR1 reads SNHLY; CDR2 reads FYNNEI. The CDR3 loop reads CASIPDTNTEAFF. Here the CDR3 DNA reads TGTGCCAGCATTCCGGACACAAACACTGAAGCTTTCTTT.

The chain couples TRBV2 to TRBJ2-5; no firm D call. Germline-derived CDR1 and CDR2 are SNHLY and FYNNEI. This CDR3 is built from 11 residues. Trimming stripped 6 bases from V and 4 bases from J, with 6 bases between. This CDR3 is CASREIETQYF. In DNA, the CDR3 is TGTGCCAGCAGGGAAATAGAGACCCAGTACTTC.

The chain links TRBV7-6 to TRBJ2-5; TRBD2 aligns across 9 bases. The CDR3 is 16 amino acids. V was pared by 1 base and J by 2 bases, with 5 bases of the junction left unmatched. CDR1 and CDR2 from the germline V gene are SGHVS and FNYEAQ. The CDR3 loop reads CASSLETGLAQETQYF. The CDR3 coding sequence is TGTGCCAGCAGCTTAGAGACGGGACTAGCTCAAGAGACCCAGTACTTC.

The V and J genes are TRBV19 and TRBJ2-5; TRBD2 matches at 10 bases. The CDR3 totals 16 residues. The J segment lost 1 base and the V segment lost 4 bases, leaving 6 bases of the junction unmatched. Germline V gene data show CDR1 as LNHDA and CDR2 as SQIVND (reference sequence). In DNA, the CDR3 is TGTGCCAGTAGTACTCCTAAGCGGGGGGGCCAAGAGACCCAGTACTTC. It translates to CASSTPKRGGQETQYF.

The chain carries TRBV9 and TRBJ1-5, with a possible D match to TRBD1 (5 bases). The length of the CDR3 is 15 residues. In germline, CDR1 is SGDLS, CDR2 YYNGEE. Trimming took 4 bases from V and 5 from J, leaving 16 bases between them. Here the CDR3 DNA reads TGTGCCAGCAGCCCGTCCGGGACTACCCATCAGCCCCAGCATTTT. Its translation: CASSPSGTTHQPQHF.

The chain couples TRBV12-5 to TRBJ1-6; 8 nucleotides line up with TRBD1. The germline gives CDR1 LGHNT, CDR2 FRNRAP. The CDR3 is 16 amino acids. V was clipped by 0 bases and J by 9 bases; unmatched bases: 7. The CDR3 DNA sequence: TGTGCTAGTGGTTTGGTTAACGCAGGGGGCGGTTCACCCCTCCACTTT. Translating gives CASGLVNAGGGSPLHF.